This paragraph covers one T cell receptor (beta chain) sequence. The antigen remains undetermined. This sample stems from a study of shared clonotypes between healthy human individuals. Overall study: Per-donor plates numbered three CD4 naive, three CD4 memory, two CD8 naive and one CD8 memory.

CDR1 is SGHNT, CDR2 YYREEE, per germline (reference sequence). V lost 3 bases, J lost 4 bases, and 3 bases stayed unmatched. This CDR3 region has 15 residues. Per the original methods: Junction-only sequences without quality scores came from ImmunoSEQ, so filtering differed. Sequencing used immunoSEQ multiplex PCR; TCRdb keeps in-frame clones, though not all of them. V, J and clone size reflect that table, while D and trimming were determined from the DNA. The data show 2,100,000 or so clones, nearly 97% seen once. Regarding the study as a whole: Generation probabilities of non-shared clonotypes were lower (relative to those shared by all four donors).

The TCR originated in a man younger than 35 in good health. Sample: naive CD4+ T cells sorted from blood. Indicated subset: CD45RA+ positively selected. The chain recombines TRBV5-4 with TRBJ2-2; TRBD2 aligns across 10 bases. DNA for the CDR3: TGTGCCAGCAGCTCCGGACTAGCGGTCACCGGGGAGCTGTTTTTT. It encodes CASSSGLAVTGELFF.